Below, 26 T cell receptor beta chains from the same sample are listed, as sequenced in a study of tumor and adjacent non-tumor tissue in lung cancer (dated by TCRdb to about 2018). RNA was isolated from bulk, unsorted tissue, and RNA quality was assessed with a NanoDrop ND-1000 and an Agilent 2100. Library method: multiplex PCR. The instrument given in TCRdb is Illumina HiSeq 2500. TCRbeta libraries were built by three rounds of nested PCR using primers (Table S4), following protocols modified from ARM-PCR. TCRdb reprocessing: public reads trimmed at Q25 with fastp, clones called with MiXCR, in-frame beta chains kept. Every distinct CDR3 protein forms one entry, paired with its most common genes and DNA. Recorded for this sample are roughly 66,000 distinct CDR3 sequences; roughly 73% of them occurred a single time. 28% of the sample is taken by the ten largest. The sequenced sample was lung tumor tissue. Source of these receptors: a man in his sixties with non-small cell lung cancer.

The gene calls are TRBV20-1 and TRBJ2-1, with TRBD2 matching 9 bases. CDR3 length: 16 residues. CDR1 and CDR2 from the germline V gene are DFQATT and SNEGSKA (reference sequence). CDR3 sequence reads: CMGASGIGSTYNEQFF. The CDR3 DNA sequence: TGCATGGGAGCTAGCGGGATCGGAAGTACCTACAATGAGCAGTTCTTC.

DNA for the CDR3: TGTGCCAGCCGTATTGGGAAGGACGTGGAGCTGTTTTTT. This encodes CASRIGKDVELFF. This sequence joins TRBV12-3 or TRBV12-4 and TRBJ2-2; D unclear. The CDR3 loop spans 13 amino acids. The V end lost 8 bases, the J end lost 10 bases, and 17 bases lay between the germline ends.

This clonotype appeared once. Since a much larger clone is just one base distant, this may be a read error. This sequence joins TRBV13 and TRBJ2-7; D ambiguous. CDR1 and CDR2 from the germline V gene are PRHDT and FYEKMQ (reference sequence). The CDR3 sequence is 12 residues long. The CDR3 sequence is CASILGRAEQYF. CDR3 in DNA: TGTGCCAGCATCTTAGGCCGGGCCGAGCAGTACTTC.

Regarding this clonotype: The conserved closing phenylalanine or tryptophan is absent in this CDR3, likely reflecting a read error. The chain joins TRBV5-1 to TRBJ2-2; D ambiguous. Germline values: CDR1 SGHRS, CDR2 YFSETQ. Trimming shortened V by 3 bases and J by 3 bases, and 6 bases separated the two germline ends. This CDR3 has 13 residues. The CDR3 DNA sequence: TGCGCCAGCAGCTCCTCGGACACCGGGGAGCTGTTTGTT. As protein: CASSSSDTGELFV.

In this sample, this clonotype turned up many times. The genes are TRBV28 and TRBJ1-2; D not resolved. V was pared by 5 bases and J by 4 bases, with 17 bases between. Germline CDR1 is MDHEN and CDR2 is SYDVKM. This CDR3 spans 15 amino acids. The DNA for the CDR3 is TGTGCCAGCAGTACGCCCGCCAGAGTCGGCTATGGCTACACCTTC. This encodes CASSTPARVGYGYTF.

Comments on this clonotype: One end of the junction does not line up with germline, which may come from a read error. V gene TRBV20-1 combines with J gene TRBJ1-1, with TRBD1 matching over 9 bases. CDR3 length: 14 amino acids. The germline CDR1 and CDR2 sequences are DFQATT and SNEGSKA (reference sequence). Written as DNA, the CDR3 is TGCAGTACCGGATCCCGGGACAGGGACACTGAAGCCTTCTTT. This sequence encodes CSTGSRDRDTEAFF.

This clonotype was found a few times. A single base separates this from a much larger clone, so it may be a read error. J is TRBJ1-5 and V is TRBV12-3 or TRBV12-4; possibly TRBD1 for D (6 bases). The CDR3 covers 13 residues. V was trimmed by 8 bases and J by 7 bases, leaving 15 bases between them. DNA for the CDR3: TGTGCCAGCTGTCCGGACAGCTTACAGCCCCAGCATTTT. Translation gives CASCPDSLQPQHF.

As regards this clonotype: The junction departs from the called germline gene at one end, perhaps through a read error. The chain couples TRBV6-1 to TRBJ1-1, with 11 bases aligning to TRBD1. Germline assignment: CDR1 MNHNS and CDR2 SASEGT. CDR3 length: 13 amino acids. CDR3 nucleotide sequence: TGTGCCATGAGGACAGGGGGCGACTCTGAAACTTTCTTT. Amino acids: CAMRTGGDSETFF.

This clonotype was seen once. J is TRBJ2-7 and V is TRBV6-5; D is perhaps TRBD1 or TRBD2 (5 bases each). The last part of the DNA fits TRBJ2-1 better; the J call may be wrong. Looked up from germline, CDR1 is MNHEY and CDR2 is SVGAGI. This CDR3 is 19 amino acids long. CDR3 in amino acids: CASSHSSGIRGQARLEQFF. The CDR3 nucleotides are TGTGCCAGCAGCCATAGTTCGGGGATTAGGGGCCAAGCCCGTCTAGAGCAGTTCTTC.

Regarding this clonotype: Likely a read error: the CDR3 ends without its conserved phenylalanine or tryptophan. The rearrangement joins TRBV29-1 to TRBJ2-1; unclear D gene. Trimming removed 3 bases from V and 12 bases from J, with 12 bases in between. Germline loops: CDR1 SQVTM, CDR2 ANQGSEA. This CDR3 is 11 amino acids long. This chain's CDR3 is CSVERKEGQFL. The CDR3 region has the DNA TGCAGCGTTGAGAGGAAGGAAGGGCAGTTCTTA.

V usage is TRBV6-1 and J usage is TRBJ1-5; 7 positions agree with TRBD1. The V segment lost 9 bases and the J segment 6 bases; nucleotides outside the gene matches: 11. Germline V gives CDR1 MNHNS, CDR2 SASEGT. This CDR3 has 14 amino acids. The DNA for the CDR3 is TGTGCCAGTGAATTACGACAGGGTTCTCAGCCCCAGCATTTT. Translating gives CASELRQGSQPQHF.

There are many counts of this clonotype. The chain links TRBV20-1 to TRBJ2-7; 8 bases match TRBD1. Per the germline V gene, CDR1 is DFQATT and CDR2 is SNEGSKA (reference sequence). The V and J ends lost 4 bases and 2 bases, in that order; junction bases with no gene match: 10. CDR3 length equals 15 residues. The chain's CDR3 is CSATDDRGPTYEQYF. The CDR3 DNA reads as TGCAGTGCTACCGACGACAGGGGCCCTACCTACGAGCAGTACTTC.

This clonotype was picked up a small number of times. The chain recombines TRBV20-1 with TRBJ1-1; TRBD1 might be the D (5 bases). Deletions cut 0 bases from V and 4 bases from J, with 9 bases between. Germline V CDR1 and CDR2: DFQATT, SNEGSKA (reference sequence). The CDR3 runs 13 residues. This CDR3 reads CSARDGAATEAFF. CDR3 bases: TGCAGTGCTAGAGACGGGGCGGCCACTGAAGCTTTCTTT.

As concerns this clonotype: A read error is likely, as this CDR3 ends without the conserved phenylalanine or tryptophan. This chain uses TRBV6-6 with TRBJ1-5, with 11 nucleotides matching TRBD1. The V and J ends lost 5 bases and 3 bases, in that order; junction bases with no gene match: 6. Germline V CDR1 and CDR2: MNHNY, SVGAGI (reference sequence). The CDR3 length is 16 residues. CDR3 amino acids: CASSRRDRGDNQPQHV. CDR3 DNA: TGTGCCAGCAGTAGGAGGGACAGGGGGGACAATCAGCCCCAGCATGTT.

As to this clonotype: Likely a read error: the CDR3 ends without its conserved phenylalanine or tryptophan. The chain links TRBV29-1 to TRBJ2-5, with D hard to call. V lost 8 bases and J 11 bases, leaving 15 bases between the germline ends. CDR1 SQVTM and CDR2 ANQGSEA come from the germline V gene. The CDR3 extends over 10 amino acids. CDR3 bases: TGCAGCTTTGCCGAGGAGAAACAGTACTTA. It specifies CSFAEEKQYL.

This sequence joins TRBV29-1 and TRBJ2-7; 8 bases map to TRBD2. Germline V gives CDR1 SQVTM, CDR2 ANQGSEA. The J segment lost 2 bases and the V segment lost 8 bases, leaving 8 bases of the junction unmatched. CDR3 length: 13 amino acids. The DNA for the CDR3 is TGCAGCATTCAAGACGGGAGGGCCTACGAGCAGTACTTC. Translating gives CSIQDGRAYEQYF.

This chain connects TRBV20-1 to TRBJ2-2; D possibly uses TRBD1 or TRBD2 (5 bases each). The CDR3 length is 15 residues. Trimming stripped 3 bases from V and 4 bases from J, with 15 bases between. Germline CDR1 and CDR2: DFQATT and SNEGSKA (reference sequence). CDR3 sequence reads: CSASDGTVITGELFF. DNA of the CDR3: TGCAGTGCTAGTGATGGGACGGTGATCACCGGGGAGCTGTTTTTT.

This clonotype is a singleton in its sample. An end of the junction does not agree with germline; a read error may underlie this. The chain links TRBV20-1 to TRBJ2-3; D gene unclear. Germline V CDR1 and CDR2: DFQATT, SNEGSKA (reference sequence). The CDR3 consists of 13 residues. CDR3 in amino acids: CGAIGKWGDTQYF. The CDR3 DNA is TGCGGTGCTATAGGGAAGTGGGGAGATACGCAGTATTTT.

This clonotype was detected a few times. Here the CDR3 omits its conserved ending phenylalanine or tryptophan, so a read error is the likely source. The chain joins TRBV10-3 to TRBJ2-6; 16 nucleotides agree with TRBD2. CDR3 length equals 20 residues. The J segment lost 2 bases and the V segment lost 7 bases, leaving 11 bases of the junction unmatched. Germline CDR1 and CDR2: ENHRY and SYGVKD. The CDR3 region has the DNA TGTGCCATCAATGAACATGGGACTAGCGGGAGGGACCCTGGGGCCAACGTCCTGACTATC. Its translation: CAINEHGTSGRDPGANVLTI.

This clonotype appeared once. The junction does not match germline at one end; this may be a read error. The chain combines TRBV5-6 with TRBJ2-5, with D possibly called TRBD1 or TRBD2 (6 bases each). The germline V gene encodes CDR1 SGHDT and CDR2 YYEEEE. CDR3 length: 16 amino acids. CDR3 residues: CASRLGGTHRVWAQYF. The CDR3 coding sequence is TGTGCCAGCAGGTTGGGGGGCACACACAGGGTGTGGGCCCAGTACTTC.

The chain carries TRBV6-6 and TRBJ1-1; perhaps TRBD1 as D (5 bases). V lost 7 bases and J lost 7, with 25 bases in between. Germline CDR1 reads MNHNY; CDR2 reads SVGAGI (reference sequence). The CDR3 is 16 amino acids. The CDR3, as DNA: TGTGCCAGCACTTATTGGGGTGGGGGGGTGAGCATTGAAGCTTTCTTT. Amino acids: CASTYWGGGVSIEAFF.

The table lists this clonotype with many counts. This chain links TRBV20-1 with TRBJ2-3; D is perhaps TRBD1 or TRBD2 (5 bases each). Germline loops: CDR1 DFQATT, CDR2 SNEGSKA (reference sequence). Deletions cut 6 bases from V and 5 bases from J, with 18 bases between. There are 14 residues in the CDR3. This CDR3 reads CSAHGTGPGDTQYF. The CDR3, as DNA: TGCAGTGCCCACGGGACGGGGCCAGGAGATACGCAGTATTTT.

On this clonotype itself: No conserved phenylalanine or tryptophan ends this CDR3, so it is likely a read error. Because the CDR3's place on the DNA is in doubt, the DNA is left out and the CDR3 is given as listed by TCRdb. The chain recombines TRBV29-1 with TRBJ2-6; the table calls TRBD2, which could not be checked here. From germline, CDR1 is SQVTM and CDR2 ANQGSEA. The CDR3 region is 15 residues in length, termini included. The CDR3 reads CSMRVSNSGANVLSL.

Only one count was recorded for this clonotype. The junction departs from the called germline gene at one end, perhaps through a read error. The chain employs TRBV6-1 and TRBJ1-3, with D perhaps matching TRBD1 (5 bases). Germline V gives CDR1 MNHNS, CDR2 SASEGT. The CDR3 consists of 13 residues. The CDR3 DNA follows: TGTGCCAGCAAACAGGATTCTGGAAACACCATATGTTTT. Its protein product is CASKQDSGNTICF.

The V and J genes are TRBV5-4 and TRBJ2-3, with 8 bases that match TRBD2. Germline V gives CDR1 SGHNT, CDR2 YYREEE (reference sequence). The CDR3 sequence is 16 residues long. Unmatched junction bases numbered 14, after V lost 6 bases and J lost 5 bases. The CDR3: CASTPIKREPGDTQYF. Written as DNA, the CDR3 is TGTGCCAGCACCCCTATCAAGCGGGAGCCTGGAGATACGCAGTATTTT. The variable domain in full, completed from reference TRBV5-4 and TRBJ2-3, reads ETGVTQSPTHLIKTRGQQVTLRCSSQSGHNTVSWYQQALGQGPQFIFQYYREEENGRGNFPPRFSGLQFPNYSSELNVNALELDDSALYLCASTPIKREPGDTQYFGPGTRLTVL.

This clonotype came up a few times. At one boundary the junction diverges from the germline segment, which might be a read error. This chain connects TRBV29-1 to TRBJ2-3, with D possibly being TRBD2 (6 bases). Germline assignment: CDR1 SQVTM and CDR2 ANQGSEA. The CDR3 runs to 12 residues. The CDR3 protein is CSVGLGGDPQYF. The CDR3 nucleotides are TGCAGCGTTGGACTGGGGGGAGATCCGCAGTATTTT.